This T cell receptor beta chain was profiled in a study of T cells expressing NK-cell markers. Looking at the study overall: It was sorted CD3+CD56-NKG2C+, CD3+CD56+NKG2C- and CD3+CD56+NKG2C+ T cells that provided the TCR beta repertoires.

Points from the study as a whole: Four donors showed these clonotypes also leading the CD3+CD56-NKG2C+ fraction. About 6 donors had dominant NKG2C+ clonotypes that comprised about 1.0-7.0% of their CD8+ T cells.

5'RACE template switching with UMIs produced the TCR beta cDNA. Using the 5' RACE reads, TCRdb records one entry per CDR3 protein without DNA. This sample carries some 410,000 distinct CDR3 sequences, with 6% to 9.5% going to the ten biggest clones. Note on this clonotype: Its matching antigen is unknown.

The CDR3 totals 14 residues. Germline CDR1 SGHRS, CDR2 YFSETQ. Sequenced material: blood T cells: a sorted CD56 or NKG2C T cell subset, CD4+ or CD8+ T cells, or bulk PBMC T cells (not recorded which). The rearrangement joins TRBV5-1 to TRBJ2-2; there is no DNA to check the TCRdb D call of TRBD1. The TCR was taken from a woman between 18 and 70 years old in good health. The CDR3 reads CASSGSQGIGELFF.